This T cell receptor beta chain was documented in a study of identical twins. Each cDNA held unique molecular identifiers, and template switching gave it a universal primer site. TCRdb redid the calling of the 5' RACE reads with MiXCR, one entry per CDR3 protein. Of some 900,000 distinct CDR3 sequences listed, approximately 13% were seen once; the top ten hold 1.5% to 2%. This CDR3 contains 16 residues. The germline CDR1 and CDR2 sequences are LNHDA and SQIVND (reference sequence). Trimming cost V 7 bases and J 1 base, with 16 bases left between them. These same records also appear under a second study, on yellow fever vaccine responses in identical twins.

The rearrangement uses TRBV19 and TRBJ2-2, with D possibly matching TRBD1 (7 bases). The TCR sequence derives from a woman aged 18-29 years in good health. Sample: PBMCs. The CDR3 here is CASIPGGTGNTGELFF. CDR3 DNA sequence: TGTGCCAGTATTCCAGGGGGGACTGGGAACACCGGGGAGCTGTTTTTT.